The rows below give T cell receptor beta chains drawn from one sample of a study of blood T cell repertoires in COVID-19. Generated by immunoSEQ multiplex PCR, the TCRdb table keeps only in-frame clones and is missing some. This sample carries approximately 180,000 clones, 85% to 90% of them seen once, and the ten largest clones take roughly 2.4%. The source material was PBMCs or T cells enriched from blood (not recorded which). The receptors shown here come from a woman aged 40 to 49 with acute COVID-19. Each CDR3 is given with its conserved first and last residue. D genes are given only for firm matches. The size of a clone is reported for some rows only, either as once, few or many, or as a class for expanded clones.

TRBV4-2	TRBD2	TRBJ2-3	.	TGTGCCAGCAGCCAGACCACTAGCGGGGTTCGCACAGATACGCAGTATTTT	CASSQTTSGVRTDTQYF
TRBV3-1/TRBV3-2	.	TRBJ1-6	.	TGTGCCAGCAGCCAAGGCCAGTACAATAATTCACCCCTCCACTTT	CASSQGQYNNSPLHF
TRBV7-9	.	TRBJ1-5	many	TGTGCCAGCAGCACAGGGCGAGGGGGTAGCAATCAGCCCCAGCATTTT	CASSTGRGGSNQPQHF
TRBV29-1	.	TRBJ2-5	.	TGCAGCGTTGGGCTTTCCGAGACCCAGTACTTC	CSVGLSETQYF
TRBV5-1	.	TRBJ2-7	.	TGCGCCAGCAGCTTTGGCGGCGGCGGGGGCCTTAGCTCCTACGAGCAGTACTTC	CASSFGGGGGLSSYEQYF
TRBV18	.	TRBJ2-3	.	TGTGCCAGCTCACCTTCCAGCGACGCAGATACGCAGTATTTT	CASSPSSDADTQYF
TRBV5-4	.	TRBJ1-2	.	TGTGCCAGCAGCCACGGGACTCAGAATGGCTACACCTTC	CASSHGTQNGYTF
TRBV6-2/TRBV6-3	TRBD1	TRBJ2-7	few	TGTGCCAGCAGTTACGGGACAGGGGGCTACGAGCAGTACTTC	CASSYGTGGYEQYF
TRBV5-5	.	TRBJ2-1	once	TGTGCCAGCAGCTTGGTGGGGGGCTCCTACAATGAGCAGTTCTTC	CASSLVGGSYNEQFF
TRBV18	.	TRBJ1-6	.	TGTGCCAGCTCACGCCAAGGGGCAGGGTATAATTCACCCCTCCACTTT	CASSRQGAGYNSPLHF
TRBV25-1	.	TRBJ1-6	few	TGTGCCAGCAGCCCATCTCGGGGGAGCTCCTATAATTCACCCCTCCACTTT	CASSPSRGSSYNSPLHF
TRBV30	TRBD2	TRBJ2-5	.	TGTGCCTGGAGGCCCAAGACTAGCGCGGAGACCCAGTACTTC	CAWRPKTSAETQYF
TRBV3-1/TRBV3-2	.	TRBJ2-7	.	TGTGCCAGCAGCCAAGAGACAGCCGAGCAGTACTTC	CASSQETAEQYF
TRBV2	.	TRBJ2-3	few	TGTGCCAGCAGTGACGGGCGACTCAGGGCAGATACGCAGTATTTT	CASSDGRLRADTQYF
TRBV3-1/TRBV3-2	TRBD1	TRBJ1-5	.	TGTGCCAGCAGCTCCGGGACAGGGGGCATCCAGCCCCAGCATTTT	CASSSGTGGIQPQHF
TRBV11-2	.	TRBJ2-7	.	TGTGCCAGCAGCTTAGGCAGGGGCCCCTTCGAGCAGTACTTC	CASSLGRGPFEQYF
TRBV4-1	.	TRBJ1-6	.	TGCGCCAGCAGCCAAGTGGGTGGAGGGGTTCGTTCACCCCTCCACTTT	CASSQVGGGVRSPLHF
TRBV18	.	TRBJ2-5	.	TGTGCCAGCTCACCCATCCCCAGGGAGACCCAGTACTTC	CASSPIPRETQYF
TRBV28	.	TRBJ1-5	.	TGTGCCAGCAGTTCCCTCCCTACGTTTAGCAATCAGCCCCAGCATTTT	CASSSLPTFSNQPQHF
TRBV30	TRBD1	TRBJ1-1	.	TGTGCCTGGAGTGTAAAGGGGGCGATAACTGAAGCTTTCTTT	CAWSVKGAITEAFF
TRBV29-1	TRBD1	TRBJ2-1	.	TGCAGCGTTGTCCAGGGGGTTTACAATGAGCAGTTCTTC	CSVVQGVYNEQFF
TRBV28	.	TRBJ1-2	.	TGTGCCAGCACGGCACAGTGGTATGGCTACACCTTC	CASTAQWYGYTF
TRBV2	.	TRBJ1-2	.	TGTGCCAGCAGTTTCCAACAAGACTATGGCTACACCTTC	CASSFQQDYGYTF
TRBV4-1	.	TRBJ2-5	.	TGCGCCAGCAGCCAAGGGGGGACTGAAAAGACCCAGTACTTC	CASSQGGTEKTQYF
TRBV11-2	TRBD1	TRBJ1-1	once	TGTGCCAGCAGCTTCAGGGGGACGGACACTGAAGCTTTCTTT	CASSFRGTDTEAFF
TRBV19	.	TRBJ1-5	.	TGTGCCAGTAGTGACACCAGCAATCAGCCCCAGCATTTT	CASSDTSNQPQHF
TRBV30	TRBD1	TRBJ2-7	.	TGTGCCTGGGCGGACCGGGACAGGGGTTTCCCCTACGAGCAGTACTTC	CAWADRDRGFPYEQYF
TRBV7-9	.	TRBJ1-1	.	TGTGCCAGCAGCCCAACGACAGGGAACACTGAAGCTTTCTTT	CASSPTTGNTEAFF
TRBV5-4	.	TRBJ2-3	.	TGTGCCAGCAGCGCGGGACAGCCCGGGATAGATACGCAGTATTTT	CASSAGQPGIDTQYF
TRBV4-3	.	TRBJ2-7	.	TGCGCCAGCAGCCAAGATTGGAGTGGGGGCGTGAATGAGCAGTACTTC	CASSQDWSGGVNEQYF
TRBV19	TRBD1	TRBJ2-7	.	TGTGCCACCTCGACAGGGTGGTCCTACGAGCAGTACTTC	CATSTGWSYEQYF
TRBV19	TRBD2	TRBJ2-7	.	TGTGCCAGTAGTGCGACTAGCGGCTACGAGCAGTACTTC	CASSATSGYEQYF
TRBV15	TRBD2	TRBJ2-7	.	TGTGCCACCAGCAGAGATCTGGCAGCGGGGACCACCTACGAGCAGTACTTC	CATSRDLAAGTTYEQYF
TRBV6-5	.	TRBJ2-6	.	TGTGCCAGCAGTTACACCAGGGGCGCTGGGGCCAACGTCCTGACTTTC	CASSYTRGAGANVLTF
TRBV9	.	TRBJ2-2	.	TGTGCCAGCAGCGTAGCAGGTGTGACCGGGGAGCTGTTTTTT	CASSVAGVTGELFF
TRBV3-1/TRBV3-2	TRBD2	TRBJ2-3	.	TGTGCCAGCAGCCAAGATGGGGAAGTAGCGGGAGGGGCTACAGATACGCAGTATTTT	CASSQDGEVAGGATDTQYF
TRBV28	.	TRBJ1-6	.	TGTGCCAGCAGTTCCGGACAGAGTTTTCTTAATTCACCCCTCCACTTT	CASSSGQSFLNSPLHF
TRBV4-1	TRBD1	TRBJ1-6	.	TGCGCCAGCAGCCAAAGTGGGACAGGGTTCGTGTCACCCCTCCACTTT	CASSQSGTGFVSPLHF
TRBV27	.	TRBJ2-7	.	TGTGCCAGCAGTATACAGGGTTCCGAGCAGTACTTC	CASSIQGSEQYF
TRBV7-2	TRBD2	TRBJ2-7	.	TGTGCCAGCAGCACCCTTAGCGGGAGGAAGGACGAGCAGTACTTC	CASSTLSGRKDEQYF
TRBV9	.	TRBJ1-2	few	TGTGCCAGCAGCGGGTTAGCTAACTATGGCTACACCTTC	CASSGLANYGYTF
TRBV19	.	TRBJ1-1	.	TGTGCCAGTAGTATACGGGGGAACACTGAAGCTTTCTTT	CASSIRGNTEAFF
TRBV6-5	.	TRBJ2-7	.	TGTGCCAGCAGGCGTGGACTGGGCTACGAGCAGTACTTC	CASRRGLGYEQYF
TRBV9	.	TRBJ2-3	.	TGTGCCAGCAGCGTAGGAGTGGGGCCAGATACGCAGTATTTT	CASSVGVGPDTQYF
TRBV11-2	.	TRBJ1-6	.	TGTGCCAGCAGCTTACAATGGACAGATAATTCACCCCTCCACTTT	CASSLQWTDNSPLHF
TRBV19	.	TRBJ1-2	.	TGTGCCAGTAGTAGTGTGGGGGGGCGCGGCAACTATGGCTACACCTTC	CASSSVGGRGNYGYTF
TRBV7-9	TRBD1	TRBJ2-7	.	TGTGCCAGCAGCCGGACAGGGGTAACTTCCTACGAGCAGTACTTC	CASSRTGVTSYEQYF
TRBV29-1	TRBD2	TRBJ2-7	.	TGCAGCGCTGGGCTAGCGGGAGCAGGTGAGCAGTACTTC	CSAGLAGAGEQYF